The T cell receptor (beta chain) described here comes from a study of HIV-infected children after antiretroviral therapy interruption. The junction had 12 bases not matched to a gene; V was cut back by 6 bases and J by 6 bases. This CDR3 has 16 residues. Germline CDR1 and CDR2: MGHDK and SYGVNS. A 3' RACE protocol on RNA, with unique molecular identifiers, produced the TCR library. TCRdb passed the 3' RACE reads through MiXCR, listing each CDR3 protein once. In the table there are some 38,000 distinct CDR3 sequences, approximately 6.1% of which are singletons. Treatment defined: PENTA 11 planned treatment interruption arm or continuous ART arm. This clonotype was detected many times.

The V call is TRBV25-1, the J call TRBJ1-1, with 11 nucleotides matching TRBD1. This TCR was sampled from a pool of human donors with HIV. The input for sequencing was CD45RA+ CD4+ T cells from PBMCs, pooled from several time points, taken from a donor given antiretroviral therapy, either interrupted or continuous. The subset is: naive CD4+ CD45RA+ CD45RO- T cells. The CDR3 DNA reads TGTGCCAGCAGGGAGGACAGGGGGCTCTTTGGCGCTGAAGCTTTCTTT. Amino acids: CASREDRGLFGAEAFF.